The clone carrying this TCR beta chain has ten or more counts. Its antigen is currently unknown. This record belongs to a study of T cells in Graves' hyperthyroidism and ophthalmopathy. Stable Graves' hyperthyroidism denoted no ophthalmopathy progression over 18 months. Uncontrolled infections, other autoimmune diseases, pregnancy or lactation led to exclusion of patients. Diagnoses were established using clinical symptoms, serum thyroxine and TRAb, thyroid ultrasound and orbital computed tomography. Broader study findings: In the blood, most expanded thyroid clonotypes above 0.001 appeared as well.

The investigators amplified TCR beta CDR3 regions from RNA transcripts. The TCR CDR3 was amplified in a first-round RT-PCR using the HTBI primer set. TCRdb redid the calling of the multiplex PCR reads with MiXCR, one entry per CDR3 protein. The sample consists of about 520,000 distinct CDR3 sequences, about 20% of them appearing once. The sequencing sample was made of blood. This clonotype was sampled from a man younger than 35 with Graves' hyperthyroidism.

DNA for the CDR3: TGTGCCAGCAGCCAGGGCATCCGGCAGCCCCAGCATTTT. Translating it yields CASSQGIRQPQHF. This rearrangement joins TRBV12-3 or TRBV12-4 to TRBJ1-5; D perhaps matches TRBD1 (5 bases). The CDR3 extends over 13 amino acids. V lost 6 bases, J lost 7 bases, and 13 bases lay in between.